A single sample is the source of the 19 T cell receptor beta chains below, sequenced in a study of radiation and T cells in renal cell carcinoma. Clones were read by immunoSEQ multiplex PCR, and TCRdb kept only the in-frame ones, dropping some. The table records around 170,000 clones, 88% of them present only once. The sample's time point: blood 4 weeks post-SBRT, at nephrectomy. Treatment defined: 15 Gy SBRT to primary tumor, nephrectomy 4 weeks later. The sample in question was blood, obtained from a patient whose treatment included radiotherapy and nephrectomy. These receptors were taken from a woman in her forties or fifties with renal cell carcinoma.

The gene calls are TRBV7-9 and TRBJ2-3; 10 positions agree with TRBD2. This CDR3 spans 15 amino acids. Trimming removed 6 bases from V and 2 bases from J; junction bases left unmatched: 5. From germline, CDR1 is SEHNR and CDR2 FQNEAQ (reference sequence). DNA of the CDR3: TGTGCCAGCAGACCACTAGCGGGGTCCACAGATACGCAGTATTTT. Amino acid sequence: CASRPLAGSTDTQYF.

V and J are TRBV19 and TRBJ1-5; D is possibly TRBD1 (5 bases). Germline V gene data show CDR1 as LNHDA and CDR2 as SQIVND (reference sequence). CDR3 length equals 16 residues. The V gene lost 1 base and the J gene lost 4 bases, with 14 bases spanning the gap. The CDR3 DNA reads as TGTGCCAGTAGTATAGGTTTAACAGGCGAAAATCAGCCCCAGCATTTT. Protein: CASSIGLTGENQPQHF.

This chain uses TRBV18 with TRBJ2-2; possibly TRBD1 or TRBD2 for D (5 bases each). The CDR3 totals 16 residues. Trimming took 2 bases from V and 3 from J, leaving 13 bases between them. The germline gives CDR1 KGHSH, CDR2 LQKENI. The CDR3 region is CASSPDISGHTGELFF. For the CDR3, the DNA is TGTGCCAGCTCACCAGACATTTCGGGGCACACCGGGGAGCTGTTTTTT. The entire variable domain, with the rest obtained from reference TRBV18 and TRBJ2-2, is as follows: NAGVMQNPRHLVRRRGQEARLRCSPMKGHSHVYWYRQLPEEGLKFMVYLQKENIIDESGMPKERFSAEFPKEGPSILRIQQVVRGDSAAYFCASSPDISGHTGELFFGEGSRLTVL.

This chain joins TRBV6-5 and TRBJ2-7; no clear D. The germline CDR1 and CDR2 sequences are MNHEY and SVGAGI. There are 14 residues in the CDR3. V lost 5 bases and J lost 0, with 11 bases in between. In nucleotides, the CDR3 is TGTGCCAGCAGTCGGACGATTAGCTCCTACGAGCAGTACTTC. Translating it yields CASSRTISSYEQYF.

The chain couples TRBV9 to TRBJ1-1; D is uncertain. This CDR3 is 14 amino acids long. CDR1 is SGDLS, CDR2 YYNGEE, per germline. The V and J ends lost 0 bases and 1 base respectively, with 7 bases between them. CDR3 sequence: CASSVVVENTEAFF. CDR3 DNA: TGTGCCAGCAGCGTAGTGGTGGAGAACACTGAAGCTTTCTTT.

V is TRBV5-1 and J is TRBJ2-6; TRBD1 agrees at 8 bases. Germline CDR1 SGHRS, CDR2 YFSETQ. The CDR3 is 20 amino acids. J lost 0 bases, V lost 2 bases, and 13 bases had no gene match. The CDR3 bases are TGCGCCAGCAGCTTCGGTCCGGGACAGGACTTTCTCTCTGGGGCCAACGTCCTGACTTTC. Amino acids: CASSFGPGQDFLSGANVLTF.

The V call is TRBV6-7, the J call TRBJ1-2, with D unclear. TRBV6-7 is assigned to the ORF class and has an uncertain function. This CDR3 has 13 amino acids. V gave up 0 bases and J gave up 7 bases, with 9 bases separating them. This CDR3 is CASSYSKLSGYTF. The DNA of the CDR3 is TGTGCCAGCAGTTACTCAAAATTGTCTGGCTACACCTTC.

The chain is built from TRBV19 and TRBJ1-4; D unresolved. Germline V gene data show CDR1 as LNHDA and CDR2 as SQIVND (reference sequence). The CDR3 spans 14 residues. The ends were cut back, 6 bases at V and 0 bases at J, with 8 bases in the middle. CDR3 nucleotides: TGTGCCAGTAGAGACGGTGCAACTAATGAAAAACTGTTTTTT. Protein product: CASRDGATNEKLFF.

The chain has TRBV4-1 and TRBJ2-3; a possible D gene is TRBD2 (6 bases). Germline V gene data show CDR1 as MGHRA and CDR2 as YSYEKL. The CDR3 is made up of 15 amino acids. With 0 bases removed from V and 3 bases from J, the gap between germline ends came to 10 bases. As DNA, the CDR3 is TGCGCCAGCAGCCAAGATTTGGGGACTACAGATACGCAGTATTTT. This sequence encodes CASSQDLGTTDTQYF.

The chain uses TRBV7-9 and TRBJ1-5, with 7 positions matching TRBD1. Germline lookup yields CDR1 SEHNR and CDR2 FQNEAQ (reference sequence). The CDR3 covers 16 residues. Trimming at V came to 3 bases and at J to 10 bases, leaving 15 bases not matched to a gene. This CDR3 reads CASSFTGRGPISPQHF. The CDR3 nucleotides are TGTGCCAGCAGCTTTACGGGGAGGGGGCCCATATCTCCCCAGCATTTT.

V and J are TRBV6-6 and TRBJ1-6; 11 bases are a match to TRBD1. The germline gives CDR1 MNHNY, CDR2 SVGAGI (reference sequence). The CDR3 covers 15 residues. Losses at the gene ends were 6 bases for V and 6 bases for J; bases not matched to a gene: 4. CDR3 sequence reads: CASSQGQGVNSPLHF. CDR3 coding DNA: TGTGCCAGCAGCCAGGGACAGGGGGTTAATTCACCCCTCCACTTT.

This clone was detected only a few times. The J gene is TRBJ1-1, the V gene TRBV10-3; 7 positions agree with TRBD1. In germline, CDR1 is ENHRY, CDR2 SYGVKD. CDR3 size: 16 residues. With V trimmed by 4 bases and J by 3 bases, 11 bases remained unmatched. The chain's CDR3 is CAISGPQVQGDTEAFF. The CDR3 bases are TGTGCCATCAGTGGTCCCCAGGTTCAGGGGGACACTGAAGCTTTCTTT.

V gene TRBV2 combines with J gene TRBJ1-1, with a possible D match to TRBD1 (5 bases). V was cut by 3 bases and J by 1 base, with 9 bases left in between. Germline V lookup: CDR1 SNHLY, CDR2 FYNNEI. This CDR3 comprises 14 residues. The DNA for the CDR3 is TGTGCCAGCAGTGACGGGACGGCGAACACTGAAGCTTTCTTT. Its protein product is CASSDGTANTEAFF.

This rearrangement joins TRBV6-1 to TRBJ2-7, with D unclear. Between the trimmed V and J ends, which lost 8 bases and 2 bases, there was a span of 7 bases. The CDR3 extends over 11 amino acids. Per germline, CDR1 MNHNS and CDR2 SASEGT. This CDR3 is CASGLTYEQYF. The CDR3 coding sequence is TGTGCCAGCGGGCTAACCTACGAGCAGTACTTC.

This clone was recorded a few times. This sequence joins TRBV29-1 and TRBJ1-2, with a tentative D call TRBD1 (5 bases). The germline CDR1 and CDR2 sequences are SQVTM and ANQGSEA. The CDR3 is 13 residues long. The V end lost 6 bases, the J end lost 2 bases, and 13 bases lay between the germline ends. The DNA of the CDR3 is TGCAGCGTAAGTCAGGGACCAAACTATGGCTACACCTTC. This gives the protein CSVSQGPNYGYTF.

The chain couples TRBV5-8 to TRBJ1-2, with 7 bases lining up with TRBD1. Trimming cost V 6 bases and J 4 bases; bases outside gene matches: 9. Germline lookup yields CDR1 SGHTS and CDR2 YDEGEE. CDR3 length equals 14 residues. The CDR3 loop is CASTRRDSAYGYTF. CDR3 nucleotides: TGTGCCAGCACCCGGAGGGACAGCGCCTATGGCTACACCTTC.

J is TRBJ2-3 and V is TRBV7-6; a possible D gene is TRBD2 (7 bases). The CDR3 consists of 16 residues. The ends were cut back, 4 bases at V and 4 bases at J, with 18 bases in the middle. CDR1 SGHVS and CDR2 FNYEAQ come from the germline V gene. The CDR3 sequence is CASSSNTGGLADTQYF. The CDR3 DNA follows: TGTGCCAGCAGCTCCAATACGGGGGGCCTCGCAGATACGCAGTATTTT.

V usage is TRBV29-1 and J usage is TRBJ2-7; possibly TRBD1 for D (6 bases). V was cut by 3 bases and J by 2 bases, with 11 bases left in between. The CDR3 covers 13 residues. From germline, CDR1 is SQVTM and CDR2 ANQGSEA. CDR3 protein: CSVEGDTTYEQYF. The CDR3 coding sequence is TGCAGCGTTGAGGGGGACACCACCTACGAGCAGTACTTC.

In DNA, the CDR3 is TGTGCCAGCGCTCAGGGACAGGCAAAAAACATTCAGTACTTC. Amino acids: CASAQGQAKNIQYF. The genes are TRBV28 and TRBJ2-4; TRBD1 aligns across 8 bases. The ends lost 8 bases at V and 4 bases at J; junction bases unmatched: 7. This CDR3 has 14 residues. Germline V gives CDR1 MDHEN, CDR2 SYDVKM.